A selection of T cell receptor beta chains follows, all from one sample in a study of T-cell memory formation after mild COVID-19. TCRdb reprocessed the 5' RACE reads with MiXCR, giving one entry per CDR3 protein. The sample records about 410,000 distinct CDR3 sequences, roughly 18% being singletons. Sequencing was carried out using PBMCs or a T cell subset sorted from them (not recorded which). The receptors were gathered from a man younger than 35 who had mild COVID-19 (a few samples of this study predate the infection). Cell type and time point are not known. CDR3s include the opening cysteine and the closing phenylalanine or tryptophan. D genes are given only for firm matches. Clone size is not always given. Where it is, it says once, few, many or a class for expanded clones.

TRBV7-8	TRBJ1-2	TRBD1	-	TGTGCCAGCAGCCCCCGGCTAACCCGGACAGGGGCAGATGGAGGCTACACCTTC	CASSPRLTRTGADGGYTF
TRBV2	TRBJ1-1	-	few	TGTGCCAGCAGCGCCCGACCCCGGGGTATCGGTGAAGCTTTCTTT	CASSARPRGIGEAFF
TRBV30	TRBJ1-1	-	-	TGTGCCTGGGCACTGAACACTGAAGCTTTCTTT	CAWALNTEAFF
TRBV20-1	TRBJ2-7	-	few	TGCAGTGCTAGGGGCAGGGGCGGGGAGCAGTACTTC	CSARGRGGEQYF
TRBV7-2	TRBJ2-2	-	-	TGTGCCAGCAGCTGGATCCGGGTCCGGAACACCGGGGAGCTGTTTTTT	CASSWIRVRNTGELFF
TRBV9	TRBJ1-1	-	-	TGTGCCAGCAGCGTAGGTCTGAGGACTGAAGCTTTCTTT	CASSVGLRTEAFF
TRBV24-1	TRBJ2-1	-	few	TGTGCCACCAGTGACGCCGGACAGATCCATGAGCAGTTCTTC	CATSDAGQIHEQFF
TRBV3-1	TRBJ1-1	-	-	TGTGCCAGCAGCCAACATGGAACCACTGAAGCTTTCTTT	CASSQHGTTEAFF
TRBV19	TRBJ2-3	-	-	TGTGCCAGTAGTACAACACAGGGGAGGGCAGATACGCAGTATTTT	CASSTTQGRADTQYF
TRBV10-1	TRBJ2-7	-	once	TGCGCCAGCAGTGGCTACGATATGGGCGAGCAGTACTTC	CASSGYDMGEQYF
TRBV12-3/TRBV12-4	TRBJ2-1	-	few	TGTGCCAGCAGTCACGGGACTGCAAATGAGCAGTTCTTC	CASSHGTANEQFF
TRBV5-6	TRBJ1-1	-	few	TGTGCCAGCACCCGGTTGGGGAACACTGAAGCTTTCTTT	CASTRLGNTEAFF
TRBV6-5	TRBJ2-2	-	-	TGTGCCAGCAGCCGAGGGGGGCTATCACTAAACACCGGGGAGCTGTTTTTT	CASSRGGLSLNTGELFF
TRBV6-5	TRBJ1-6	-	few	TGTGCCAGCAATAATCGCGTCGATTCACCCCTCCACTTT	CASNNRVDSPLHF
TRBV10-3	TRBJ2-5	TRBD1	few	TGTGCCATCAGCTTAGGGGGCGCGGGAGAGACCCAGTACTTC	CAISLGGAGETQYF
TRBV11-1	TRBJ2-5	-	few	TGTGCCAGCAGCTACGACAGGGAAGCGGGGCTGGGGCGGACCCAGTACTTC	CASSYDREAGLGRTQYF
TRBV4-1	TRBJ2-7	TRBD1	once	TGCGCCAGCAGCTATAGGACAGGGCCCTACGAGCAGTACTTC	CASSYRTGPYEQYF
TRBV15	TRBJ2-1	-	few	TGTGCCACCAGCAGAAACAATGAGCAGTTCTTC	CATSRNNEQFF
TRBV7-2	TRBJ2-6	-	few	TGTGCCAGCAGCCCGTCCTCCTCCTCCTCTGGGGCCAACGTCCTGACTTTC	CASSPSSSSSGANVLTF
TRBV4-3	TRBJ1-6	-	few	TGCGCCAGCAGCCAAGATCGTGCCAGGTGGAATTCACCCCTCCACTTT	CASSQDRARWNSPLHF
TRBV7-9	TRBJ1-1	-	few	TGTGCCAGCAGCTTAGAAAGGGGTTCTGAAGCTTTCTTT	CASSLERGSEAFF
TRBV12-3/TRBV12-4	TRBJ2-7	-	-	TGTGCCAGCAGTCCGGGACGGCTCGACGAGCAGTACTTC	CASSPGRLDEQYF
TRBV4-2	TRBJ2-2	-	-	TGTGCCAGCAGCCAAGAAGAGGCGGGGCACACCGGGGAGCTGTTTTTT	CASSQEEAGHTGELFF
TRBV5-1	TRBJ2-2	-	-	TGCGCCAGCAGCTTGGGGTTTGGCACCGGGGAGCTGTTTTTT	CASSLGFGTGELFF
TRBV20-1	TRBJ2-5	-	-	TGCAGTGCTAGAGATCCGGGGGAGAAGACCCAGTACTTC	CSARDPGEKTQYF
TRBV12-3/TRBV12-4	TRBJ2-5	-	few	TGTGCCAGCGAGGGGCTGGGGCAAGAGACCCAGTACTTC	CASEGLGQETQYF
TRBV10-2	TRBJ2-2	-	-	TGCGCCAGCAGTGAGCAGTACACCGGGGAGCTGTTTTTT	CASSEQYTGELFF
TRBV6-6	TRBJ2-1	-	-	TGTGCCAGCAGTTACGCCGCAGGGAGCTCCTACAATGAGCAGTTCTTC	CASSYAAGSSYNEQFF